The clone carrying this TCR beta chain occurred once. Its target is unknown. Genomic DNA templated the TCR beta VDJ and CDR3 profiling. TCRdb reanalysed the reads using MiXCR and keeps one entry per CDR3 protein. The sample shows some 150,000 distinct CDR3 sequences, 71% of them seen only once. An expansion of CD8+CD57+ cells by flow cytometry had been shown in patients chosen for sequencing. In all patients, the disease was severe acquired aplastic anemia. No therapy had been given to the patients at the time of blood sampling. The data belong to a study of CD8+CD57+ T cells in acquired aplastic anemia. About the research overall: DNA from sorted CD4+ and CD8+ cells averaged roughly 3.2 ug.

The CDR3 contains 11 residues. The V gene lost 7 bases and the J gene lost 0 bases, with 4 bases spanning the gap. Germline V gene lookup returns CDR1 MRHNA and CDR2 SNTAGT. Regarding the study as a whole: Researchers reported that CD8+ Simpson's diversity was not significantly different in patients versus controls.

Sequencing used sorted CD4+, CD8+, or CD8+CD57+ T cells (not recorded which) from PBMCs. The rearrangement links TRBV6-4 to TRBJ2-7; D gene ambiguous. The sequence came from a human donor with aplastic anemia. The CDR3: CASTLSYEQYF. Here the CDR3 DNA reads TGTGCCAGCACTCTCTCCTACGAGCAGTACTTC.